The present T cell receptor beta chain was sequenced within a study of blood T cell repertoires in COVID-19. Participants reported their clinical history, and cohort assignment relied on those reports. The CDR3 length is 16 residues. Germline assignment: CDR1 SGHDN and CDR2 FVKESK. The trim removed 6 bases at V and 3 bases at J, leaving 10 bases unmatched. Only in-frame clones appear in the TCRdb table, and some are missing; sequencing was by immunoSEQ multiplex PCR. The profile shows about 160,000 clones, around 84% of them singletons. The source material was PBMCs or T cells enriched from blood (not recorded which). This chain joins TRBV14 and TRBJ2-2, with 7 positions matching TRBD2. The source is a woman between 45 and 60 years old who had recovered from COVID-19. The CDR3 is CASSRLRGRDTGELFF. CDR3 DNA sequence: TGTGCCAGCAGTCGCCTCCGGGGGAGGGACACCGGGGAGCTGTTTTTT.